This T cell receptor beta chain was retrieved from a study of regulatory T cells in long-lasting Graves disease. Assembly of TCR beta libraries relied on iRepertoire HTBI primers together with Arm-PCR of CDR3 regions. How the authors handled the data: Samples collectively showed around 56 TRBV and approximately 14 TRBJ segments. Via MiXCR, TCRdb re-called the multiplex PCR reads, giving one row per CDR3 protein. These V and J calls are TCRdb output, not the study's own analysis. In the table there are around 450,000 distinct CDR3 sequences, about 22% of which are singletons. The CDR3 runs 14 residues. V was pared by 6 bases and J by 5 bases, with 7 bases of the junction left unmatched. Germline V gene data show CDR1 as LNHDA and CDR2 as SQIVND (reference sequence). Time point denoted: persistent/refractory GD, antithyroid drugs over 5 years with positive TRAb. TCR sequences were obtained from RNA taken from PBMCs.

About this clonotype itself: Its specificity is not known.

Overall study findings and caveats: Shared public clonotypes totalled 2,741 in persistent patients, compared with over 800 in new patients. Persistent disease preferred TRBV28, TRBJ1-2 and TRBJ2-5.

Sample: peripheral blood mononuclear cells (PBMCs), taken when the disease was refractory, from a patient treated with antithyroid drugs. The receptor was derived from a female donor with Graves disease. The chain links TRBV19 to TRBJ1-5; 7 bases fit TRBD1. The CDR3 coding sequence is TGTGCCAGTAGCGAACAGGGGCATGATCAGCCCCAGCATTTT. Its protein product is CASSEQGHDQPQHF.